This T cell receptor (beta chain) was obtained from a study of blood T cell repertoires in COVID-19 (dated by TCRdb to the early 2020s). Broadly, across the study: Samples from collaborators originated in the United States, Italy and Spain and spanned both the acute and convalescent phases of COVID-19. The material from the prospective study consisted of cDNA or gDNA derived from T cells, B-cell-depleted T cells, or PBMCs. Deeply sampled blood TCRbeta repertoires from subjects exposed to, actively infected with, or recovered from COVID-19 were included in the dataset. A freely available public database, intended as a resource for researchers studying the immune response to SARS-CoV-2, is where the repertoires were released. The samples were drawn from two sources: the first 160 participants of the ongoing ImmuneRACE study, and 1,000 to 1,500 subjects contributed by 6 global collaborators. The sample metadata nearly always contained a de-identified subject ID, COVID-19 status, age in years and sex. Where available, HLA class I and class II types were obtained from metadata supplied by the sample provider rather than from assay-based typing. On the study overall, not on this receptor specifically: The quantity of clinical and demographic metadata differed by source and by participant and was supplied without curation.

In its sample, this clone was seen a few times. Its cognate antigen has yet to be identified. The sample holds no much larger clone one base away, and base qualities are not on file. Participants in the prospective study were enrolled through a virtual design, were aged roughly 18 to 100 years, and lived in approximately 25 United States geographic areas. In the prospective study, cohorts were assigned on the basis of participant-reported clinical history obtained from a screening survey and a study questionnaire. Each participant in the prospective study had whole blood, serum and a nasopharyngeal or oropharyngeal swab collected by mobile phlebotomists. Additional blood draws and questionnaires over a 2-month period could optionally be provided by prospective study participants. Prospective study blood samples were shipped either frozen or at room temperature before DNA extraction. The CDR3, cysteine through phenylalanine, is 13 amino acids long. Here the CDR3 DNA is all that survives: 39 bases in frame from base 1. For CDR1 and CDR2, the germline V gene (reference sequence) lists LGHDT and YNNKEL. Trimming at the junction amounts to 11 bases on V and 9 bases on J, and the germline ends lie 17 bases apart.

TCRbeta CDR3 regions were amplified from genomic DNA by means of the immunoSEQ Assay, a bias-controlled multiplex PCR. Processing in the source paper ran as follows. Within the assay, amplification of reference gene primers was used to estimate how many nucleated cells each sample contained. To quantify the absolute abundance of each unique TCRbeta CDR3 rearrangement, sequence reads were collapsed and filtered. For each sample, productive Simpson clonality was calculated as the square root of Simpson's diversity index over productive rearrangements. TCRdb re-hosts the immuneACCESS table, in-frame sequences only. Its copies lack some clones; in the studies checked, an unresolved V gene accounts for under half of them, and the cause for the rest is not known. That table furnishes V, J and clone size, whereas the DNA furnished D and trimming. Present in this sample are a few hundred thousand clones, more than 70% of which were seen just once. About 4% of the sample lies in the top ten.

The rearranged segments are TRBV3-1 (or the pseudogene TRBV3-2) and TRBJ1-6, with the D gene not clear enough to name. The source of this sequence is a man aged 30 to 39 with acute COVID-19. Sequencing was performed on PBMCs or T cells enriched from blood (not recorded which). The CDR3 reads CAAGRNGVSPLHF. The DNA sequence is TGTGCCGCGGGAAGGAACGGGGTTTCACCCCTCCACTTT.